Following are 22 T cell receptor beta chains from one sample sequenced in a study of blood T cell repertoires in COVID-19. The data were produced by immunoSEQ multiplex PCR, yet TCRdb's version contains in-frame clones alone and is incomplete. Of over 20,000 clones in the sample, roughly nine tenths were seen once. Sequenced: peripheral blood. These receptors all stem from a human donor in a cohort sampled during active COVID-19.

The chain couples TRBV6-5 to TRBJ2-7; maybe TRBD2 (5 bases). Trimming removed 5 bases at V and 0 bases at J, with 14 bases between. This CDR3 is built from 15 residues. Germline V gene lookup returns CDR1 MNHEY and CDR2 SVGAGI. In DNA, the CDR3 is TGTGCCAGCAGTCCAAGGTCCACTAGCTCCTACGAGCAGTACTTC. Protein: CASSPRSTSSYEQYF.

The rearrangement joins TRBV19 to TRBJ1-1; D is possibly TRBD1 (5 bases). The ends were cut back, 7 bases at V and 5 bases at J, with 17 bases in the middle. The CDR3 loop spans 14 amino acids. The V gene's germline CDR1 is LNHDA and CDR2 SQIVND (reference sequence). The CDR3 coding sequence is TGTGCCAGTACCCTAGGGGTATATGAGACTGAAGCTTTCTTT. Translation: CASTLGVYETEAFF.

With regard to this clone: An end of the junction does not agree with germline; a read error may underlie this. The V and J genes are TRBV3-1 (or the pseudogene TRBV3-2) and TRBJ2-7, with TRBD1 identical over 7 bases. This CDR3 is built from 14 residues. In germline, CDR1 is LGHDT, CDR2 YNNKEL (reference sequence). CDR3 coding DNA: TGTGCCAGCAGGCAAGCAGGGGGCTCCTACGAGCAGTACTTC. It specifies CASRQAGGSYEQYF.

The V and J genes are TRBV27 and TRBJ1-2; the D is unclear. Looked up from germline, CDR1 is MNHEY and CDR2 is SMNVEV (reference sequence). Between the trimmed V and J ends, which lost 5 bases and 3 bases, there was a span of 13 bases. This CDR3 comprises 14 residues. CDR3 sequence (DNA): TGTGCCAGCAGTAATTCCGGGTCCTACTATGGCTACACCTTC. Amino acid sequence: CASSNSGSYYGYTF.

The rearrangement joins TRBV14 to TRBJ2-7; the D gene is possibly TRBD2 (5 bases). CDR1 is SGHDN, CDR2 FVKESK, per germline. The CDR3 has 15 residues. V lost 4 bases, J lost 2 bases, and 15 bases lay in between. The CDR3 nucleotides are TGTGCCAGCAGCCCAGAGAGGGAGCGGACCTACGAGCAGTACTTC. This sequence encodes CASSPERERTYEQYF.

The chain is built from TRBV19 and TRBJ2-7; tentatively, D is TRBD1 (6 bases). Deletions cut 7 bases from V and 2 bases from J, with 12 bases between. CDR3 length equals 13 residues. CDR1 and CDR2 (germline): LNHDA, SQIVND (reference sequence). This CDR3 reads CASTGTKTYEQYF. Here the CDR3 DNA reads TGTGCCAGTACCGGGACAAAAACCTACGAGCAGTACTTC.

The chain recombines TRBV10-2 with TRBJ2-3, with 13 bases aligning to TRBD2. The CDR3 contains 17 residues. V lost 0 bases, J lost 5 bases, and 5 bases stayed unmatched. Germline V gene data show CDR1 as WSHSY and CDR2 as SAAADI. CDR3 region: CASSESRLAGGLDTQYF. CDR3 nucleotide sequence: TGCGCCAGCAGTGAGTCCCGACTAGCGGGAGGCCTAGATACGCAGTATTTT.

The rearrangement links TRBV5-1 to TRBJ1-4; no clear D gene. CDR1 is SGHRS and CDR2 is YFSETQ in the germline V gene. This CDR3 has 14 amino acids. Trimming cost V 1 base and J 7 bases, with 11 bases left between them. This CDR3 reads CASSLSIAGEKLFF. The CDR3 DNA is TGCGCCAGCAGCTTGTCCATAGCCGGTGAAAAACTGTTTTTT. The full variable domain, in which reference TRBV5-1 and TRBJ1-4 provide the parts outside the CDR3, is KAGVTQTPRYLIKTRGQQVTLSCSPISGHRSVSWYQQTPGQGLQFLFEYFSETQRNKGNFPGRFSGRQFSNSRSEMNVSTLELGDSALYLCASSLSIAGEKLFFGSGTQLSVL.

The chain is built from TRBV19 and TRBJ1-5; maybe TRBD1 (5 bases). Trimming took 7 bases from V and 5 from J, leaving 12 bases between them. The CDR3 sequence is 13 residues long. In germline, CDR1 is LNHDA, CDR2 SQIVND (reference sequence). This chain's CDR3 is CASKWGGDQPQHF. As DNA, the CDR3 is TGTGCCAGTAAATGGGGGGGGGATCAGCCCCAGCATTTT.

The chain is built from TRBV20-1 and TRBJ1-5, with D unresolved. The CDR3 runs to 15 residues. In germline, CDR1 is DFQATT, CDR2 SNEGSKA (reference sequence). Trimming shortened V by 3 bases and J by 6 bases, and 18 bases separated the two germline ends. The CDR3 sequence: CSASGLGGRSQPQHF. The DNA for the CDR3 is TGCAGTGCTAGTGGGTTGGGAGGAAGAAGTCAGCCCCAGCATTTT.

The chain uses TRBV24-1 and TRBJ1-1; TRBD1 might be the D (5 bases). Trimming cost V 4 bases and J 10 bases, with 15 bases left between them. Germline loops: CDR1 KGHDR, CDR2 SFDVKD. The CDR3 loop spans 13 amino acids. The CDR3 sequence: CATSDLGGNVAFF. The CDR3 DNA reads TGTGCCACCAGTGACCTGGGGGGGAATGTAGCTTTCTTT.

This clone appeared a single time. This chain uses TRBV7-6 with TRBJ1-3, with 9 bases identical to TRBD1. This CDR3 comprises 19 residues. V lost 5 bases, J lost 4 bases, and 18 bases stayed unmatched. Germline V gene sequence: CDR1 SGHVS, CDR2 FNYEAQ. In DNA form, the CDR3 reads TGTGCCAGCAGCCCCTTCACAGGGGGCCAATTCGGGGGAGGAAACACCATATATTTT. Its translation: CASSPFTGGQFGGGNTIYF.

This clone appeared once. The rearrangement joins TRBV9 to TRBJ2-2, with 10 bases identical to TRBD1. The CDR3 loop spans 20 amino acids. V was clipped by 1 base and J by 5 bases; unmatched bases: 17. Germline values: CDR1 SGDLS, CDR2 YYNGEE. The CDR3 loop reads CASSVNPSGDRGRGTGELFF. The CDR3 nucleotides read TGTGCCAGCAGCGTAAACCCTTCCGGCGACAGGGGGCGAGGAACCGGGGAGCTGTTTTTT.

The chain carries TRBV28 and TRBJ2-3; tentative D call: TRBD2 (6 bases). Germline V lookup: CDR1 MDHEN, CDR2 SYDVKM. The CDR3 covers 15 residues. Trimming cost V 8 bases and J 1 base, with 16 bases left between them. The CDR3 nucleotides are TGTGCCAGCGGGGTACGAGCGGGCGGCACAGATACGCAGTATTTT. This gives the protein CASGVRAGGTDTQYF.

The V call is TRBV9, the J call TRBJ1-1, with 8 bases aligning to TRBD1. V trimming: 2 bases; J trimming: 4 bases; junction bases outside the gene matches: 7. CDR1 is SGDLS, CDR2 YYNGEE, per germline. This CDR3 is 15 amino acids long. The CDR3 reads CASSVTGGGLTEAFF. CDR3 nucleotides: TGTGCCAGCAGCGTTACAGGGGGAGGGCTCACTGAAGCTTTCTTT.

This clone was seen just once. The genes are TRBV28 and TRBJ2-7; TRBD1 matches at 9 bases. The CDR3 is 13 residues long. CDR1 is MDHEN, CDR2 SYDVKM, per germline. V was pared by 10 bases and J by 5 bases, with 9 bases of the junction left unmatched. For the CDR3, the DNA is TGTGCCATCCAGACAGGGGGGTTCCACGAGCAGTACTTC. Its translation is CAIQTGGFHEQYF.

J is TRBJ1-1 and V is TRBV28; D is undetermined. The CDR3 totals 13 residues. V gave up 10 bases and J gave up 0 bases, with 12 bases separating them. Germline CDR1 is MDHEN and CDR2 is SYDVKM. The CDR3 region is CATSRPMNTEAFF. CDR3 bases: TGTGCCACCTCGCGGCCGATGAACACTGAAGCTTTCTTT.

The DNA of the CDR3 is TGCGCCAGCAGTGACACAGGGCACTCTGGAAACACCATATATTTT. This encodes CASSDTGHSGNTIYF. The chain is built from TRBV10-2 and TRBJ1-3, with D perhaps TRBD1 (6 bases). CDR3 length equals 15 residues. Trimming stripped 3 bases from V and 0 bases from J, with 9 bases between. In germline, CDR1 is WSHSY, CDR2 SAAADI.

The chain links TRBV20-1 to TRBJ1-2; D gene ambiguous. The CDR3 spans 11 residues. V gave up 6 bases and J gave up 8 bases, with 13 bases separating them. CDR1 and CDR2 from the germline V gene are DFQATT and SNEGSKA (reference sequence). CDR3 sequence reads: CSAPRDGGYTF. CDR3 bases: TGCAGTGCCCCGAGAGACGGGGGCTACACCTTC.

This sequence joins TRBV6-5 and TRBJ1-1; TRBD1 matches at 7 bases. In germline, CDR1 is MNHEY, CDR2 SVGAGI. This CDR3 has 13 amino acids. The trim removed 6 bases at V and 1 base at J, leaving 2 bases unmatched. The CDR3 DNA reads TGTGCCAGCAGAGACAGGGAGAACACTGAAGCTTTCTTT. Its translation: CASRDRENTEAFF.

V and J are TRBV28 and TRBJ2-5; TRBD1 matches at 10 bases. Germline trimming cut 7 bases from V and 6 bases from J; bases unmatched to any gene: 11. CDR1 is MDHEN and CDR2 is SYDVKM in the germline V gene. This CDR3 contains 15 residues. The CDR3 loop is CASNLPRDRGQTQYF. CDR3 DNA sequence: TGTGCCAGCAACCTCCCCCGGGACAGGGGACAGACCCAGTACTTC.

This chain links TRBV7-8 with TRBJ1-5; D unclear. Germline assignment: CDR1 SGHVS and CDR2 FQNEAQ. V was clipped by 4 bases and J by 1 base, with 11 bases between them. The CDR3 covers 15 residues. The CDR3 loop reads CASSYLGRSNQPQHF. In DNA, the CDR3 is TGTGCCAGCAGCTACCTCGGGAGGAGCAATCAGCCCCAGCATTTT.